A single sample is the source of the 21 T cell receptor beta chains below, sequenced in a study of cytotoxic CD8 clonotypes in ibrutinib-treated CLL. Only in-frame clones appear in the TCRdb table, and some are missing; sequencing was by immunoSEQ multiplex PCR. The sample consists of about 89,000 clones, 78% of them appearing once. This specimen was PBMCs, taken after 12 months of ibrutinib treatment. These receptors were taken from a human donor with chronic lymphocytic leukemia.

The sample holds one count of this clone. J is TRBJ1-5 and V is TRBV6-1; no clear D gene. Germline values: CDR1 MNHNS, CDR2 SASEGT. The V gene lost 0 bases and the J gene lost 3 bases, with 12 bases spanning the gap. This CDR3 is 16 amino acids long. CDR3 DNA sequence: TGTGCCAGCAGTGAAGCACCGGAGTACTCCAATCAGCCCCAGCATTTT. Its protein is CASSEAPEYSNQPQHF.

This chain connects TRBV28 to TRBJ1-2; 10 positions match TRBD1. CDR1 MDHEN and CDR2 SYDVKM come from the germline V gene. This CDR3 is built from 14 residues. This CDR3 is CASLRDRGPHGYTF. As DNA, the CDR3 is TGTGCGAGCCTAAGGGACAGGGGACCACATGGCTACACCTTC.

The chain joins TRBV30 to TRBJ1-1; unclear D gene. V lost 2 bases to trimming and J lost 1 base, with 5 bases between them. In germline, CDR1 is GTSNPN, CDR2 SVGIG (reference sequence). This CDR3 is 12 amino acids long. The CDR3 nucleotides read TGTGCCTGGAGTCGTAGGAACACTGAAGCTTTCTTT. Translation: CAWSRRNTEAFF.

The chain couples TRBV7-2 to TRBJ2-6, with 7 bases identical to TRBD1. CDR1 and CDR2 from the germline V gene are SGHTA and FQGNSA. Germline trimming cut 0 bases from V and 0 bases from J; bases unmatched to any gene: 5. The length of the CDR3 is 18 residues. The CDR3 reads CASSLALAGGSGANVLTF. The CDR3 DNA is TGTGCCAGCAGCTTAGCTTTGGCAGGGGGCTCTGGGGCCAACGTCCTGACTTTC.

This rearrangement joins TRBV10-3 to TRBJ2-7, with D perhaps TRBD2 (5 bases). This CDR3 region has 12 residues. Trimming cost V 6 bases and J 3 bases, with 9 bases left between them. Germline CDR1 and CDR2: ENHRY and SYGVKD. DNA for the CDR3: TGTGCCATCAGCGAAACTAGCTACGAGCAGTACTTC. This sequence encodes CAISETSYEQYF.

The V and J genes are TRBV10-3 and TRBJ1-5, with 7 bases identical to TRBD1. Germline V gene lookup returns CDR1 ENHRY and CDR2 SYGVKD. The CDR3 is 13 amino acids. The trim removed 8 bases at V and 3 bases at J, leaving 4 bases unmatched. The CDR3 region is CAIQGTDNQPQHF. The CDR3 region has the DNA TGTGCCATCCAGGGGACAGACAATCAGCCCCAGCATTTT.

CDR3 sequence reads: CASTPSGTGNYEQYF. The DNA for the CDR3 is TGTGCCAGCACCCCCTCCGGGACAGGGAACTACGAGCAGTACTTC. The chain is built from TRBV28 and TRBJ2-7; TRBD1 agrees at 9 bases. CDR3 length equals 15 residues. Germline V gene lookup returns CDR1 MDHEN and CDR2 SYDVKM. V dropped 7 bases and J dropped 3; count of bases not matched to a gene: 10.

This sequence joins TRBV6-4 and TRBJ2-1; D may be TRBD1 (6 bases). The germline CDR1 and CDR2 sequences are MRHNA and SNTAGT. The germline V and J ends were trimmed by 2 bases and 5 bases, with 7 bases remaining between them. This CDR3 is 13 amino acids long. CDR3 protein: CASSDTGNNEQFF. The CDR3 DNA reads as TGTGCCAGCAGTGACACAGGGAACAATGAGCAGTTCTTC.

This chain joins TRBV6-6 and TRBJ2-1; D is tentatively TRBD1 or TRBD2 (5 bases each). Trimming took 0 bases from V and 10 from J, leaving 10 bases between them. Germline lookup yields CDR1 MNHNY and CDR2 SVGAGI (reference sequence). This CDR3 has 13 residues. CDR3 DNA: TGTGCCAGCAGTTACTCGGGGACGCCCGAGCAGTTCTTC. This translates into CASSYSGTPEQFF.

The genes are TRBV5-4 and TRBJ2-7; D ambiguous. Trimming removed 4 bases at V and 0 bases at J, with 8 bases between. This CDR3 is 13 amino acids long. In germline, CDR1 is SGHNT, CDR2 YYREEE (reference sequence). CDR3 region: CASSPGSSYEQYF. Here the CDR3 DNA reads TGTGCCAGCAGCCCCGGGTCCTCCTACGAGCAGTACTTC.

V and J are TRBV9 and TRBJ2-7, with no clear D. The CDR3 length is 19 residues. Trimming left V 4 bases short and J 2 bases short, with 28 bases between. Germline CDR1 and CDR2: SGDLS and YYNGEE. Written as DNA, the CDR3 is TGTGCCAGCAGCCCCCGGTCCGGAAAAGGTGGAACCCAGACCTACGAGCAGTACTTC. This codes for CASSPRSGKGGTQTYEQYF.

The chain joins TRBV19 to TRBJ2-5; 8 positions match TRBD1. Germline assignment: CDR1 LNHDA and CDR2 SQIVND (reference sequence). The CDR3 spans 16 residues. After removal of 3 bases from V and 2 bases from J, the junction contained 8 bases not matched to a gene. In DNA form, the CDR3 reads TGTGCCAGTAGTATCTCCGCCCAGGGGGCTCAAGAGACCCAGTACTTC. This sequence encodes CASSISAQGAQETQYF. The full variable domain, rest sourced from reference TRBV19 and TRBJ2-5, is DGGITQSPKYLFRKEGQNVTLSCEQNLNHDAMYWYRQDPGQGLRLIYYSQIVNDFQKGDIAEGYSVSREKKESFPLTVTSAQKNPTAFYLCASSISAQGAQETQYFGPGTRLLVL.

The rearrangement uses TRBV28 and TRBJ1-2, with 7 bases that match TRBD1. The CDR3 has 15 residues. After removal of 1 base from V and 7 bases from J, the junction contained 9 bases not matched to a gene. The germline V gene has CDR1 MDHEN and CDR2 SYDVKM. Here the CDR3 reads CASSLYHRGSGGYTF. CDR3 nucleotides: TGTGCCAGCAGTTTATACCACAGGGGTTCGGGTGGCTACACCTTC.

This clone occurred a few times. The chain joins TRBV7-2 to TRBJ1-1; 12 bases map to TRBD1. With V trimmed by 5 bases and J by 2 bases, 12 bases remained unmatched. CDR3 length: 18 amino acids. Germline V gene data show CDR1 as SGHTA and CDR2 as FQGNSA. CDR3 sequence reads: CASSLRDRGRPFNTEAFF. CDR3 nucleotides: TGTGCCAGCAGCCTCCGGGACAGGGGGCGGCCCTTCAACACTGAAGCTTTCTTT.

This clone has only a few counts. The chain couples TRBV2 to TRBJ1-5; D is undetermined. The germline V gene has CDR1 SNHLY and CDR2 FYNNEI. V lost 4 bases to trimming and J lost 4 bases, with 8 bases between them. The CDR3 has 13 amino acids. CDR3 residues: CASSGSWNQPQHF. The CDR3 DNA reads TGTGCCAGCAGTGGTTCGTGGAATCAGCCCCAGCATTTT.

This clone was counted a few times. J is TRBJ1-2 and V is TRBV10-1, with D uncertain. V dropped 5 bases and J dropped 6 bases, with 4 bases sitting between them. Germline-derived CDR1 and CDR2 are WNHNN and SYGVQD (reference sequence). This CDR3 is 10 amino acids long. The CDR3, as DNA: TGCGCCAGCAGTACAAATGGCTACACCTTC. It codes for CASSTNGYTF.

The chain is built from TRBV5-6 and TRBJ1-4, with 7 bases aligning to TRBD1. Trimming at V came to 4 bases and at J to 7 bases, leaving 13 bases not matched to a gene. Germline V gene data show CDR1 as SGHDT and CDR2 as YYEEEE. This CDR3 has 16 residues. CDR3 sequence: CASSRSPGTVTEKLFF. The CDR3 DNA reads TGTGCCAGCAGCCGGTCCCCCGGGACAGTTACTGAAAAACTGTTTTTT.

The V and J genes are TRBV5-1 and TRBJ1-1, with D uncertain. The CDR3 totals 14 residues. V was trimmed by 3 bases and J by 0 bases, leaving 9 bases between them. Germline CDR1 is SGHRS and CDR2 is YFSETQ. The CDR3 sequence: CASSSKNLNTEAFF. The CDR3 DNA is TGCGCCAGCAGCTCTAAAAACCTGAACACTGAAGCTTTCTTT.

This clone was detected a few times. J is TRBJ2-2 and V is TRBV7-3; possible D gene TRBD2, 5 bases. Deletions cut 1 base from V and 2 bases from J, with 11 bases between. Looked up from germline, CDR1 is SGHTA and CDR2 is FQGTGA. The CDR3 contains 16 residues. The CDR3 reads CASSLMSGINTGELFF. CDR3 coding DNA: TGTGCCAGCAGCTTAATGTCGGGAATTAACACCGGGGAGCTGTTTTTT.

This clone was detected once. The CDR3 DNA reads as TGTGCCAGCAGTGAACAGGGGAGCTCCTACGAGCAGTACTTC. Its translation: CASSEQGSSYEQYF. The chain carries TRBV6-1 and TRBJ2-7; D is possibly TRBD1 (6 bases). This CDR3 comprises 14 residues. Between the trimmed V and J ends, which lost 2 bases and 0 bases, there was a span of 8 bases. Germline loops: CDR1 MNHNS, CDR2 SASEGT.

On this clone: Within the sample, other DNA sequences also encode this same CDR3. J is TRBJ1-3 and V is TRBV5-1, with D possibly matching TRBD1 (6 bases). Between the trimmed V and J ends, which lost 0 bases and 4 bases, there was a span of 11 bases. The CDR3 consists of 15 residues. The V gene's germline CDR1 is SGHRS and CDR2 YFSETQ. This CDR3 is CASSLEGGHGNTIYF. The CDR3 DNA reads TGCGCCAGCAGCTTGGAGGGGGGCCACGGAAACACCATATATTTT.